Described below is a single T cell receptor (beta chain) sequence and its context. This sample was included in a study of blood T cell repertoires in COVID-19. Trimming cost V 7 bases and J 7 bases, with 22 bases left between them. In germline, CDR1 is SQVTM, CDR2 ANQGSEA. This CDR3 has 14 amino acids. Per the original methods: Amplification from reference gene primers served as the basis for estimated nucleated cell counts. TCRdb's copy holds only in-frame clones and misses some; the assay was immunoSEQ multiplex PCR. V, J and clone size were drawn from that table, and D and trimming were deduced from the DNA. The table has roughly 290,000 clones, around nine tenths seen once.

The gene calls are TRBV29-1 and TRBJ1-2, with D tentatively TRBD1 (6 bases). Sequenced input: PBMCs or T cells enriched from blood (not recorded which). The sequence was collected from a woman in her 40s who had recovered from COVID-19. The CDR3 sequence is CSAYQGQGWRGYTF. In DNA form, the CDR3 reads TGCAGCGCCTACCAAGGCCAGGGGTGGCGTGGCTACACCTTC.